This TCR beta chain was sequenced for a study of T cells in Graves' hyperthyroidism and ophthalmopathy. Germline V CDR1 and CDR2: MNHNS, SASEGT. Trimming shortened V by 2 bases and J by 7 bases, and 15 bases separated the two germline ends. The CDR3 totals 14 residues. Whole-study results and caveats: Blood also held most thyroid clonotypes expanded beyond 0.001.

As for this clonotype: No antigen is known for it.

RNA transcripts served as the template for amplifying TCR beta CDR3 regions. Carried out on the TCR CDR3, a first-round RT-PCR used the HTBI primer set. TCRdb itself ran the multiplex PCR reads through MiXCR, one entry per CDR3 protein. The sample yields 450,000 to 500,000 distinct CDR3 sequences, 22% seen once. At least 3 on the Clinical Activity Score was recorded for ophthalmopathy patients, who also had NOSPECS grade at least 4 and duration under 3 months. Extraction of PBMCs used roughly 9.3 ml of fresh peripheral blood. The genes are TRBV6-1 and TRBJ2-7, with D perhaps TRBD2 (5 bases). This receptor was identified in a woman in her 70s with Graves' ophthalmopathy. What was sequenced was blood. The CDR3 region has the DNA TGTGCCAGCAGTGAATTCGGGGAATCTCGGGAGCAGTACTTC. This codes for CASSEFGESREQYF.